These 10 T cell receptor beta chains originate from one sample sequenced in a study of beta chain features in type 1 diabetes. The sequenced template was cDNA made from the entire isolated RNA. Clones were read by immunoSEQ multiplex PCR, and TCRdb kept only the in-frame ones, dropping some. The table records roughly 700,000 clones, roughly an eighth of them present only once. Study results and limitations: Type 1 diabetes patients had TCRB CDR3s that were shorter (moderately but significantly so) in all four CD4+ subsets.

Their antigen targets remain unknown. The specimen was naive CD4+ T cells from blood. The receptor set was obtained from a man younger than 30 with type 1 diabetes.

This clone has a handful of counts. The chain recombines TRBV27 with TRBJ1-3, with D possibly TRBD1 on 6 matching bases. The germline V gene encodes CDR1 MNHEY and CDR2 SMNVEV (reference sequence). V was clipped by 6 bases and J by 4 bases, with 16 bases between them. The CDR3 has 15 residues. Here the CDR3 reads CASRTLGGAGNTIYF. The DNA for the CDR3 is TGTGCCAGCAGGACCCTCGGGGGCGCCGGAAACACCATATATTTT.

This clone has more than one count but fewer than ten. The rearrangement uses TRBV29-1 and TRBJ2-3, with D maybe TRBD2 (6 bases). The germline V gene encodes CDR1 SQVTM and CDR2 ANQGSEA. The CDR3 length is 13 residues. The V end was cut by 8 bases, the J end by 6 bases, with 18 bases between. The CDR3 DNA reads TGCAGCACTGGGGGGACCGCGGGGGATACGCAGTATTTT. The encoded protein is CSTGGTAGDTQYF.

The rearrangement uses TRBV6-1 and TRBJ2-7; D is uncertain. The CDR3 totals 18 residues. The V end was cut by 0 bases, the J end by 0 bases, with 18 bases between. Germline-derived CDR1 and CDR2 are MNHNS and SASEGT. For the CDR3, the DNA is TGTGCCAGCAGTGAAGCTACGACCTCCTCAGCCTACTCCTACGAGCAGTACTTC. Translation: CASSEATTSSAYSYEQYF.

This clone was seen only a few times. The chain has TRBV6-1 and TRBJ1-5; TRBD1 matches 8 bases. Germline trimming cut 7 bases from V and 0 bases from J; bases unmatched to any gene: 5. In germline, CDR1 is MNHNS, CDR2 SASEGT. The CDR3 extends over 15 amino acids. This CDR3 is CASKSQGDSNQPQHF. CDR3 coding DNA: TGTGCCAGCAAGTCACAGGGGGATAGCAATCAGCCCCAGCATTTT.

This clone was seen more than once but under ten times. The V call is TRBV7-9, the J call TRBJ2-1; 7 bases agree with TRBD1. CDR1 and CDR2 (germline): SEHNR, FQNEAQ (reference sequence). The V segment lost 3 bases and the J segment 2 bases; nucleotides outside the gene matches: 1. The CDR3 is 14 residues long. The CDR3 loop reads CASSFGTAYNEQFF. Written as DNA, the CDR3 is TGTGCCAGCAGCTTCGGGACAGCCTACAATGAGCAGTTCTTC.

This clone was recorded a few times. The chain combines TRBV11-2 with TRBJ1-4; no firm D call. This CDR3 contains 16 residues. CDR1 SGHAT and CDR2 FQNNGV come from the germline V gene. Trimming removed 7 bases at V and 0 bases at J, with 15 bases between. Written as DNA, the CDR3 is TGTGCCAGCACCCTTATTACGGGAACAACTAATGAAAAACTGTTTTTT. Its translation is CASTLITGTTNEKLFF.

This clone appeared a few times. The J gene is TRBJ2-2, the V gene TRBV30; D might be TRBD1 (6 bases). The CDR3 sequence is 14 residues long. The germline V and J ends were trimmed by 3 bases and 2 bases, with 10 bases remaining between them. CDR1 and CDR2 (germline): GTSNPN, SVGIG (reference sequence). This chain's CDR3 is CAWRGQTNTGELFF. The CDR3 DNA reads as TGTGCCTGGAGAGGACAGACCAACACCGGGGAGCTGTTTTTT. Drawing the rest from reference TRBV30 and TRBJ2-2, the complete variable domain is SQTIHQWPATLVQPVGSPLSLECTVEGTSNPNLYWYRQAAGRGLQLLFYSVGIGQISSEVPQNLSASRPQDRQFILSSKKLLLSDSGFYLCAWRGQTNTGELFFGEGSRLTVL.

The CDR3 loop is CASRPAGSHEQYF. DNA for the CDR3: TGTGCCAGCAGGCCAGCCGGGTCCCACGAGCAGTACTTC. This chain connects TRBV11-2 to TRBJ2-7; unclear D gene. Between the trimmed V and J ends, which lost 6 bases and 5 bases, there was a span of 14 bases. CDR1 SGHAT and CDR2 FQNNGV come from the germline V gene. The CDR3 is 13 amino acids.

This clone came up a few times. V and J are TRBV25-1 and TRBJ1-3; D unclear. Trimming pared 4 bases from V and 0 bases from J, leaving 13 bases between. The germline V gene has CDR1 MGHDK and CDR2 SYGVNS. The CDR3 length is 16 residues. CDR3 sequence reads: CASSGNQPFSGNTIYF. The DNA for the CDR3 is TGTGCCAGCAGTGGGAATCAACCCTTCTCTGGAAACACCATATATTTT.

This chain uses TRBV14 with TRBJ2-1; no clear D. The CDR3 consists of 15 residues. The V and J ends lost 0 bases and 6 bases respectively, with 12 bases between them. Germline assignment: CDR1 SGHDN and CDR2 FVKESK. The CDR3 reads CASSQDREARNEQFF. Written as DNA, the CDR3 is TGTGCCAGCAGCCAAGATAGGGAAGCCCGCAATGAGCAGTTCTTC.